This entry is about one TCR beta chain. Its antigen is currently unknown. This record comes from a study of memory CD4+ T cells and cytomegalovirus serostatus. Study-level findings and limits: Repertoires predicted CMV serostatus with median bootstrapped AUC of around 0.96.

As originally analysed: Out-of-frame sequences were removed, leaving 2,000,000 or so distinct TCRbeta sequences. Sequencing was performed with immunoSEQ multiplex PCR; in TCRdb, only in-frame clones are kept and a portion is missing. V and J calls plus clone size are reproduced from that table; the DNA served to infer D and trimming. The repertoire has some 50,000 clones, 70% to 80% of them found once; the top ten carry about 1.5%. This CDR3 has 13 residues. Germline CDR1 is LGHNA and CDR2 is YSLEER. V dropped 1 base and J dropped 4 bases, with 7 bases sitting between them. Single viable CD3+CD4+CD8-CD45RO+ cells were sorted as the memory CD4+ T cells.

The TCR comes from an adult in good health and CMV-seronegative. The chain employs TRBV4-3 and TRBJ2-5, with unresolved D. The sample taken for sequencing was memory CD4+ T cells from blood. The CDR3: CASSQAQRETQYF. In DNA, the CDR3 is TGCGCCAGCAGCCAAGCACAACGAGAGACCCAGTACTTC.